This section outlines one T cell receptor (beta chain) sequence together with its context. The target antigen is unknown. The study did not record CMV serostatus for this donor. In the PCR, 60 Vbeta and 13 Jbeta primers were used. Clones were sequenced by immunoSEQ multiplex PCR, and TCRdb holds only the in-frame ones, with some missing. The sample contains approximately 200,000 clones, more than 75% of which appear only once. The V gene end was trimmed by 2 bases and the J gene end by 7 bases; junction bases not matched to a gene: 7. Germline assignment: CDR1 GTSNPN and CDR2 SVGIG (reference sequence). The CDR3 sequence is 14 residues long. The sample is drawn from a study of cytomegalovirus exposure and HLA in healthy donors. Study-wide results and caveats: Later genetic work tied a missense DCLRE1C variant to beta-chain V and J trimming.

This receptor was obtained from a human donor in good health. The sequenced sample was PBMCs. The genes are TRBV30 and TRBJ2-4, with 8 bases aligning to TRBD2. DNA of the CDR3: TGTGCCTGGAGTAGGAGCGGGAGTCGGAACATTCAGTACTTC. This gives the protein CAWSRSGSRNIQYF. Supplemented by reference TRBV30 and TRBJ2-4, the full variable domain reads SQTIHQWPATLVQPVGSPLSLECTVEGTSNPNLYWYRQAAGRGLQLLFYSVGIGQISSEVPQNLSASRPQDRQFILSSKKLLLSDSGFYLCAWSRSGSRNIQYFGAGTRLSVL.